Listed below are T cell receptor beta chains from one sample, sequenced in a study of cytomegalovirus exposure and HLA in healthy donors. The assay was immunoSEQ multiplex PCR, and TCRdb's table has in-frame clones only and misses some. The sample contains 200,000 to 250,000 clones, about nine tenths of which appear only once. Sequencing was carried out using PBMCs. These receptors came from a woman aged 18-29 years in good health and CMV-seropositive. The CDR3 runs from the conserved cysteine through the conserved F or W. Fields, in order: clone size, V gene, D gene, J gene, CDR3 DNA, CDR3 protein. D genes are given only for firm matches. Rows give clone size only sometimes, using once, few, many, or a class for an expanded clone.

abundance: .; v_gene: TRBV7-9; d_gene: TRBD2; j_gene: TRBJ2-7; CDR3nt: TGTGCCAGCAGCTTATCACTAGCGGGTTCCTACGAGCAGTACTTC; CDR3aa: CASSLSLAGSYEQYF
abundance: .; v_gene: TRBV7-6; d_gene: .; j_gene: TRBJ2-3; CDR3nt: TGTGCCAGCAGCTTAATCCCCCCCGGCGGAGACACAGATACGCAGTATTTT; CDR3aa: CASSLIPPGGDTDTQYF
abundance: few; v_gene: TRBV5-4; d_gene: .; j_gene: TRBJ2-3; CDR3nt: TGTGCCAGCAGCTTCTCAGGCACAGATACGCAGTATTTT; CDR3aa: CASSFSGTDTQYF
abundance: .; v_gene: TRBV29-1; d_gene: .; j_gene: TRBJ2-3; CDR3nt: TGCAGCGCAGACTCGGCCCAGGCGGGTACGCAGTATTTT; CDR3aa: CSADSAQAGTQYF
abundance: .; v_gene: TRBV9; d_gene: TRBD2; j_gene: TRBJ2-1; CDR3nt: TGTGCCAGCAGCGTCGGGCTAGCGGTGGGGGAGCAGTTCTTC; CDR3aa: CASSVGLAVGEQFF
abundance: once; v_gene: TRBV5-1; d_gene: TRBD1; j_gene: TRBJ2-7; CDR3nt: TGCGCCAGCACCGATAAAATGACAGGGAACCACGAGCAGTACTTC; CDR3aa: CASTDKMTGNHEQYF
abundance: .; v_gene: TRBV6-5; d_gene: TRBD1; j_gene: TRBJ1-5; CDR3nt: TGTGCCAGCAGCCGGGGACAGGCCGATAATCAGCCCCAGCATTTT; CDR3aa: CASSRGQADNQPQHF
abundance: .; v_gene: TRBV28; d_gene: .; j_gene: TRBJ2-7; CDR3nt: TGTGCCAGCAGCGACGGACAGTGGTACGAGCAGTACTTC; CDR3aa: CASSDGQWYEQYF
abundance: .; v_gene: TRBV28; d_gene: .; j_gene: TRBJ1-5; CDR3nt: TGTGCCAGCAGTTCCCTCCGACTGGATAGCAATCAGCCCCAGCATTTT; CDR3aa: CASSSLRLDSNQPQHF
abundance: once; v_gene: TRBV25-1; d_gene: .; j_gene: TRBJ2-7; CDR3nt: TGTGCCAGCAGTGAATTGGAGAACCCACCGGGCGAGCAGTACTTC; CDR3aa: CASSELENPPGEQYF
abundance: .; v_gene: TRBV19; d_gene: TRBD2; j_gene: TRBJ2-7; CDR3nt: TGTGCCAGTAGTATCTTGGGGGGAGGGCCAGACGAGCAGTACTTC; CDR3aa: CASSILGGGPDEQYF
abundance: .; v_gene: TRBV6-6; d_gene: TRBD1; j_gene: TRBJ2-4; CDR3nt: TGTGCCAGCAGCCTAGGACAGGCCAAATACAAAAACATTCAGTACTTC; CDR3aa: CASSLGQAKYKNIQYF
abundance: .; v_gene: TRBV30; d_gene: TRBD1; j_gene: TRBJ1-5; CDR3nt: TGTGCCTGGAGAACCTTCGTGCGACAGGGCGCTGGGGGCAATCAGCCCCAGCATTTT; CDR3aa: CAWRTFVRQGAGGNQPQHF
abundance: .; v_gene: TRBV15; d_gene: TRBD2; j_gene: TRBJ2-5; CDR3nt: TGTGCCACCCGACTAGCCTTACAAGAGACCCAGTACTTC; CDR3aa: CATRLALQETQYF
abundance: .; v_gene: TRBV6-6; d_gene: .; j_gene: TRBJ1-1; CDR3nt: TGTGCCAGCAGTTACCTCCACGGGGACACTGAAGCTTTCTTT; CDR3aa: CASSYLHGDTEAFF
abundance: .; v_gene: TRBV6-1; d_gene: TRBD1; j_gene: TRBJ1-4; CDR3nt: TGTGCCAGCAGGGGACAGCCAACTAATGAAAAACTGTTTTTT; CDR3aa: CASRGQPTNEKLFF
abundance: .; v_gene: TRBV6-1; d_gene: .; j_gene: TRBJ2-7; CDR3nt: TGTGCCAGTGGACTCAACTCCCATGGCGAGCAGTACTTC; CDR3aa: CASGLNSHGEQYF
abundance: .; v_gene: TRBV10-1; d_gene: TRBD2; j_gene: TRBJ2-2; CDR3nt: TGCGCCAGCAGTGAGAGAGCCTCTAGCGGTAGCACCGGGGAGCTGTTTTTT; CDR3aa: CASSERASSGSTGELFF
abundance: once; v_gene: TRBV10-3; d_gene: TRBD1; j_gene: TRBJ1-1; CDR3nt: TGTGCCATCAGTCCGGGACAGGGACCGGTGAGAGCTTTCTTT; CDR3aa: CAISPGQGPVRAFF
abundance: once; v_gene: TRBV7-9; d_gene: .; j_gene: TRBJ2-7; CDR3nt: TGTGCCAGCAGCCCGTATCTCGACGAGCAGTACTTC; CDR3aa: CASSPYLDEQYF